Included here is one T cell receptor (beta chain) sequence, with context. Its matching antigen is unknown. This table comes from immunoSEQ multiplex PCR, and its TCRdb copy is limited to in-frame clones, with some not included. The sample holds 48,000 or so clones, approximately 84% seen once. The data belong to a study of OX40 agonist ivuxolimab in advanced cancers. Study overall: Hepatocellular carcinoma, melanoma, renal cell or head and neck cancer occurred in dose-escalation patients.

Study findings and constraints: Antigen specificity was not determined for the expanded peripheral T cells.

CDR1 SNHLY and CDR2 FYNNEI come from the germline V gene. This CDR3 contains 15 residues. With 8 bases clipped from V and 7 bases from J, the junction kept 13 bases outside the gene matches. Sequenced here: CD4+ or CD8+ T cells sorted from blood, sampled in a trial of the OX40 agonist ivuxolimab. This chain uses TRBV2 with TRBJ2-1; 8 nucleotides match TRBD1. The clonotype originates from an adult with an advanced solid tumor such as melanoma, head and neck, liver or kidney cancer. CDR3 coding DNA: TGTGCCAGCGCTCTCGGGCAGGGGGCAGGGAATGAGCAGTTCTTC. Its translation is CASALGQGAGNEQFF.